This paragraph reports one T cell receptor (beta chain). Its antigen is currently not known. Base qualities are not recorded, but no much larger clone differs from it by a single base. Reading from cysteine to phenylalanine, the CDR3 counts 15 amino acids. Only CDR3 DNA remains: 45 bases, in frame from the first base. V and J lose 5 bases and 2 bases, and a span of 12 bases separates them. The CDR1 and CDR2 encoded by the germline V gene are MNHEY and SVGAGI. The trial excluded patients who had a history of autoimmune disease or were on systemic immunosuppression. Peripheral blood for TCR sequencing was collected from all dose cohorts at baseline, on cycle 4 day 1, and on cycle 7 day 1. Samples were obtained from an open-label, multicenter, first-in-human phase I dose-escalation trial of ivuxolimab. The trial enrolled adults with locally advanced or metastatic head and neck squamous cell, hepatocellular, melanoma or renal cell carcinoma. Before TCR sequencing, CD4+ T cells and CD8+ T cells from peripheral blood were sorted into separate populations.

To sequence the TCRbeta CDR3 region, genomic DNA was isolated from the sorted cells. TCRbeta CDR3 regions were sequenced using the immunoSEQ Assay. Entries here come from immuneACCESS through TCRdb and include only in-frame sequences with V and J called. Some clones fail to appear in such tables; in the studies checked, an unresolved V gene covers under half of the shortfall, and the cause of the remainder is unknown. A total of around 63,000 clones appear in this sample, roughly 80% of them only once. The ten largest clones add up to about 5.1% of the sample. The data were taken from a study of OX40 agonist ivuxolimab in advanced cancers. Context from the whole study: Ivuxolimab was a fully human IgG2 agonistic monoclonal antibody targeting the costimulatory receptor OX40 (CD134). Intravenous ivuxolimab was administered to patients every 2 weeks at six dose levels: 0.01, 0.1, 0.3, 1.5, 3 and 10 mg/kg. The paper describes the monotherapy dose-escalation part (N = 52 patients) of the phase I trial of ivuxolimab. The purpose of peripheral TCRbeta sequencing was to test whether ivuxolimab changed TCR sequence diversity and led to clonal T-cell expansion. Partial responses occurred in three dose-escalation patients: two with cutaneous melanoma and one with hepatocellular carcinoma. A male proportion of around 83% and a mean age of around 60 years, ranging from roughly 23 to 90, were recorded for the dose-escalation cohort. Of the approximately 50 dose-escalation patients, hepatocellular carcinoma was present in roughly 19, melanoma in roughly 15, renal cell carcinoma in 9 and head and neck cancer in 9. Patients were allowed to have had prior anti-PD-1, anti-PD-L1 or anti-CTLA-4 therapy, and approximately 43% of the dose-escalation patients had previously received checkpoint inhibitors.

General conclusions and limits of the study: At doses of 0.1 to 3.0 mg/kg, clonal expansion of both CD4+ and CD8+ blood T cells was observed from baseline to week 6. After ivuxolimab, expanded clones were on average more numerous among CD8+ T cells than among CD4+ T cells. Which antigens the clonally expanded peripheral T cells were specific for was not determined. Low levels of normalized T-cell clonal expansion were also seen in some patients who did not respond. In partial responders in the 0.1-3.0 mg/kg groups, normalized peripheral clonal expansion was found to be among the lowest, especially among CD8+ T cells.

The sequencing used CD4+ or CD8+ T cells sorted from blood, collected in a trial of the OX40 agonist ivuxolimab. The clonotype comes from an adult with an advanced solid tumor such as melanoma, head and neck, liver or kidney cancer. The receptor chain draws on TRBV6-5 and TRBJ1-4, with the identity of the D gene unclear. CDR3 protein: CASSLVVGTNEKLFF. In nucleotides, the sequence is TGTGCCAGCAGTCTCGTAGTGGGCACTAATGAAAAACTGTTTTTT.